These T cell receptor beta chains were read from a single sample in a study of blood T cell repertoires in COVID-19. Measured with immunoSEQ multiplex PCR; TCRdb has only the in-frame clones, and not every one. The sample shows 300,000 to 450,000 clones, more than 75% of them seen only once. The sample was PBMCs or T cells enriched from blood (not recorded which). The receptor source for this set is a man aged 40-55 years in a cohort exposed to, infected with or recovered from COVID-19 (not recorded which). The CDR3 runs from the conserved cysteine through the conserved F or W. The D gene is left open where the match is weak. The listing skips clone size in some rows; elsewhere it reads once, few, many or a size class.

clone size: .; J gene: TRBJ1-2; D gene: TRBD1; V gene: TRBV7-9; CDR3 protein: CASSPRDSGYTF; CDR3 DNA: TGTGCCAGCAGCCCCAGGGACAGCGGCTACACCTTC
clone size: .; J gene: TRBJ2-1; D gene: .; V gene: TRBV10-2; CDR3 protein: CASSEIVAGYSYNEQFF; CDR3 DNA: TGCGCCAGCAGTGAAATAGTGGCGGGATACTCCTACAATGAGCAGTTCTTC
clone size: .; J gene: TRBJ2-3; D gene: .; V gene: TRBV3-1/TRBV3-2; CDR3 protein: CASSLESDTQYF; CDR3 DNA: TGTGCCAGCAGCCTGGAGTCCGATACGCAGTATTTT
clone size: .; J gene: TRBJ2-2; D gene: TRBD2; V gene: TRBV30; CDR3 protein: CAWSVLAGGAGELFF; CDR3 DNA: TGTGCCTGGAGTGTACTAGCGGGAGGGGCCGGGGAGCTGTTTTTT
clone size: .; J gene: TRBJ1-5; D gene: .; V gene: TRBV19; CDR3 protein: CASSATVVQPQHF; CDR3 DNA: TGTGCCAGTAGTGCCACAGTAGTTCAGCCCCAGCATTTT
clone size: few; J gene: TRBJ2-2; D gene: .; V gene: TRBV18; CDR3 protein: CASSPPSGGYAGELFF; CDR3 DNA: TGTGCCAGCTCACCACCGTCCGGCGGTTATGCCGGGGAGCTGTTTTTT
clone size: .; J gene: TRBJ1-2; D gene: TRBD1; V gene: TRBV15; CDR3 protein: CATSRDTIQGTYGYTF; CDR3 DNA: TGTGCCACCAGCAGAGATACTATACAGGGGACCTATGGCTACACCTTC
clone size: .; J gene: TRBJ2-7; D gene: .; V gene: TRBV19; CDR3 protein: CASSIGPGEIYEQYF; CDR3 DNA: TGTGCCAGTAGCATCGGTCCAGGGGAAATATACGAGCAGTACTTC
clone size: .; J gene: TRBJ2-7; D gene: TRBD2; V gene: TRBV4-1; CDR3 protein: CASSQGISGRLNEQYF; CDR3 DNA: TGCGCCAGCAGCCAAGGAATTAGCGGGAGGTTAAACGAGCAGTACTTC
clone size: .; J gene: TRBJ1-1; D gene: .; V gene: TRBV6-5; CDR3 protein: CASSRGLNTEAFF; CDR3 DNA: TGTGCCAGCAGCCGGGGGTTGAACACTGAAGCTTTCTTT
clone size: .; J gene: TRBJ2-3; D gene: TRBD2; V gene: TRBV5-1; CDR3 protein: CASSLALADTTDTQYF; CDR3 DNA: TGCGCCAGCAGCTTGGCCCTAGCGGACACCACAGATACGCAGTATTTT
clone size: few; J gene: TRBJ2-7; D gene: TRBD1; V gene: TRBV5-1; CDR3 protein: CASSFRDRAIEQYF; CDR3 DNA: TGCGCCAGCAGCTTCCGGGACAGGGCGATAGAGCAGTACTTC
clone size: .; J gene: TRBJ2-5; D gene: TRBD2; V gene: TRBV7-9; CDR3 protein: CASRPSGGHQETQYF; CDR3 DNA: TGTGCCAGCAGACCTAGCGGGGGGCACCAAGAGACCCAGTACTTC
clone size: .; J gene: TRBJ2-3; D gene: .; V gene: TRBV12-2; CDR3 protein: CASRWTSGGTDTQYF; CDR3 DNA: TGTGCAAGTCGTTGGACTAGCGGGGGGACAGATACGCAGTATTTT
clone size: .; J gene: TRBJ1-1; D gene: TRBD1; V gene: TRBV30; CDR3 protein: CAWSRGQGMNTEAFF; CDR3 DNA: TGTGCCTGGAGCCGCGGACAGGGGATGAACACTGAAGCTTTCTTT
clone size: once; J gene: TRBJ2-1; D gene: .; V gene: TRBV5-1; CDR3 protein: CASSLGGTSNEQFF; CDR3 DNA: TGCGCCAGCAGCTTGGGGGGGACTTCCAATGAGCAGTTCTTC
clone size: .; J gene: TRBJ2-7; D gene: TRBD1; V gene: TRBV7-2; CDR3 protein: CASSFSTGSNEQYF; CDR3 DNA: TGTGCCAGCAGCTTCTCGACAGGGTCCAACGAGCAGTACTTC
clone size: .; J gene: TRBJ2-1; D gene: TRBD2; V gene: TRBV5-1; CDR3 protein: CASSVTSGRTDEQFF; CDR3 DNA: TGCGCCAGCAGCGTTACTAGCGGGAGGACCGATGAGCAGTTCTTC
clone size: few; J gene: TRBJ2-2; D gene: .; V gene: TRBV11-2; CDR3 protein: CASSPSRNTGELFF; CDR3 DNA: TGTGCCAGCAGCCCCTCTAGAAACACCGGGGAGCTGTTTTTT
clone size: .; J gene: TRBJ2-7; D gene: TRBD2; V gene: TRBV19; CDR3 protein: CASSSEKTSKQYF; CDR3 DNA: TGTGCCAGTAGCTCAGAGAAGACTAGCAAGCAGTACTTC
clone size: .; J gene: TRBJ1-5; D gene: TRBD1; V gene: TRBV3-1/TRBV3-2; CDR3 protein: CASSLGQGLNQPQHF; CDR3 DNA: TGTGCCAGCAGCCTGGGACAGGGGCTGAATCAGCCCCAGCATTTT
clone size: .; J gene: TRBJ1-3; D gene: TRBD1; V gene: TRBV5-6; CDR3 protein: CASSFATGTGRNTIYF; CDR3 DNA: TGTGCCAGCAGCTTTGCCACCGGGACAGGGAGAAACACCATATATTTT
clone size: .; J gene: TRBJ2-5; D gene: TRBD2; V gene: TRBV27; CDR3 protein: CASSSGTSGRSLRETQYF; CDR3 DNA: TGTGCCAGCAGTTCCGGGACTAGCGGGAGGTCTCTACGAGAGACCCAGTACTTC
clone size: .; J gene: TRBJ2-2; D gene: TRBD2; V gene: TRBV7-7; CDR3 protein: CASGKGAGGPNTGELFF; CDR3 DNA: TGTGCCAGCGGCAAGGGAGCGGGAGGACCGAACACCGGGGAGCTGTTTTTT
clone size: .; J gene: TRBJ2-7; D gene: .; V gene: TRBV4-2; CDR3 protein: CASSQARTNTYEQYF; CDR3 DNA: TGTGCCAGCAGCCAAGCTCGGACAAACACCTACGAGCAGTACTTC
clone size: .; J gene: TRBJ2-5; D gene: TRBD1; V gene: TRBV5-1; CDR3 protein: CASARQGQETQYF; CDR3 DNA: TGCGCCAGCGCCCGACAGGGCCAAGAGACCCAGTACTTC
clone size: .; J gene: TRBJ1-2; D gene: .; V gene: TRBV6-1; CDR3 protein: CASSEAPRITF; CDR3 DNA: TGTGCCAGCAGTGAAGCGCCGAGGATCACCTTC
clone size: .; J gene: TRBJ1-6; D gene: TRBD1; V gene: TRBV4-1; CDR3 protein: CASSQVQGDNSPLHF; CDR3 DNA: TGCGCCAGCAGCCAAGTGCAGGGGGATAATTCACCCCTCCACTTT
clone size: .; J gene: TRBJ2-2; D gene: TRBD1; V gene: TRBV7-6; CDR3 protein: CASSFRDRDSGELFF; CDR3 DNA: TGTGCCAGCAGCTTCCGGGACAGGGATAGCGGGGAGCTGTTTTTT